A selection of T cell receptor beta chains follows, all from one sample in a study of PD-1 blockade in classical Hodgkin lymphoma. The protocol was immunoSEQ multiplex PCR, while the TCRdb copy is restricted to in-frame clones and leaves out a portion. The data hold about 62,000 clones, with around 88% observed a single time. This specimen was peripheral blood mononuclear cells (PBMCs), taken at baseline. Receptors originate from a human donor with classical Hodgkin lymphoma. CDR3s include the opening cysteine and the closing phenylalanine or tryptophan. Each record gives: clone size, D gene, J gene, V gene, CDR3 protein, CDR3 DNA. The D gene is left open where the match is weak. A clone size is listed for some rows: how often the clone was seen (once, few, many), or a class if it is expanded.

NA | NA | TRBJ1-4 | TRBV5-5 | CASSPRSGATNEKLFF | TGTGCCAGCAGCCCGCGTTCCGGAGCAACTAATGAAAAACTGTTTTTT
NA | NA | TRBJ2-2 | TRBV7-2 | CASSPFRGNTGELFF | TGTGCCAGCAGCCCGTTCCGGGGGAACACCGGGGAGCTGTTTTTT
NA | NA | TRBJ2-1 | TRBV7-9 | CASSLAGGEQFF | TGTGCCAGCAGCTTAGCGGGGGGAGAGCAGTTCTTC
NA | TRBD1 | TRBJ2-5 | TRBV7-9 | CASSRDRGQETQYF | TGTGCCAGCAGCCGCGACAGGGGGCAGGAGACCCAGTACTTC
NA | TRBD1 | TRBJ1-5 | TRBV5-1 | CASSLVGQGANQPQHF | TGCGCCAGCAGCTTGGTGGGACAGGGGGCAAATCAGCCCCAGCATTTT
few | TRBD2 | TRBJ2-1 | TRBV7-2 | CASSNRLARFF | TGTGCCAGCAGCAATAGACTAGCTAGGTTCTTC
NA | TRBD1 | TRBJ2-2 | TRBV10-3 | CAISITGAKNTGELFF | TGTGCCATCAGTATTACAGGGGCGAAGAACACCGGGGAGCTGTTTTTT
NA | NA | TRBJ1-6 | TRBV4-3 | CASSQESQPYNSPLHF | TGCGCCAGCAGCCAAGAGTCCCAGCCATATAATTCACCCCTCCACTTT
NA | NA | TRBJ1-1 | TRBV7-9 | CASSLTVFMNTEAFF | TGTGCCAGCAGCTTAACAGTATTCATGAACACTGAAGCTTTCTTT
NA | NA | TRBJ1-1 | TRBV15 | CATSRKRTDEAFF | TGTGCCACCAGCCGAAAAAGGACGGACGAAGCTTTCTTT
NA | NA | TRBJ1-2 | TRBV5-6 | CASSLVWDSYGYTF | TGTGCCAGCAGCCTGGTCTGGGATAGCTATGGCTACACCTTC
NA | NA | TRBJ2-1 | TRBV21-1 | CASNAGRGDNEQFF | TGTGCCAGCAACGCGGGTCGGGGGGACAATGAGCAGTTCTTC
few | NA | TRBJ1-1 | TRBV9 | CASSVDDYVSTEAFF | TGTGCCAGCAGCGTGGATGACTACGTGAGCACTGAAGCTTTCTTT
NA | TRBD2 | TRBJ2-7 | TRBV5-4 | CASSLDSGASEQYF | TGTGCCAGCAGCTTGGATAGCGGGGCCTCAGAGCAGTACTTC
once | TRBD1 | TRBJ1-2 | TRBV6-1 | CASRGDRAGGYTF | TGTGCCAGCAGGGGGGACAGGGCTGGGGGCTACACCTTC
NA | TRBD2 | TRBJ2-5 | TRBV5-4 | CASSFGTSGALKETQYF | TGTGCCAGCAGCTTTGGGACTAGCGGGGCCCTTAAGGAGACCCAGTACTTC
NA | NA | TRBJ1-5 | TRBV6-5 | CASSYSGVRQPQHF | TGTGCCAGCAGTTACTCGGGGGTCCGTCAGCCCCAGCATTTT
once | TRBD2 | TRBJ2-3 | TRBV9 | CASSAGLAGGPSTDTQYF | TGTGCCAGCAGCGCGGGACTAGCGGGGGGACCTAGCACAGATACGCAGTATTTT
NA | NA | TRBJ1-1 | TRBV4-1 | CASSQDLPRRKDTEAFF | TGCGCCAGCAGCCAAGACCTTCCCCGACGGAAAGACACTGAAGCTTTCTTT
NA | NA | TRBJ1-1 | TRBV29-1 | CSVQTDNTEAFF | TGCAGCGTACAGACAGATAACACTGAAGCTTTCTTT
few | NA | TRBJ2-2 | TRBV2 | CASCPSETSNTGELFF | TGTGCCAGCTGCCCGTCAGAGACCTCGAACACCGGGGAGCTGTTTTTT
NA | NA | TRBJ1-3 | TRBV30 | CAWTSGFGGNTIYF | TGTGCCTGGACGAGCGGGTTTGGGGGAAACACCATATATTTT
NA | TRBD2 | TRBJ2-1 | TRBV18 | CASSPLAGSYNEQFF | TGTGCCAGCTCACCGCTAGCGGGGAGCTACAATGAGCAGTTCTTC
NA | TRBD1 | TRBJ2-7 | TRBV19 | CASSLGQGVSYEQYF | TGTGCCAGTAGTTTGGGACAGGGGGTCTCCTACGAGCAGTACTTC
few | NA | TRBJ2-7 | TRBV4-3 | CASSQLALGADEQYF | TGCGCCAGCAGCCAGCTAGCGTTAGGGGCCGACGAGCAGTACTTC
NA | NA | TRBJ1-6 | TRBV19 | CASKTGTRGNSPLHF | TGTGCCAGTAAGACCGGGACAAGGGGTAATTCACCCCTCCACTTT
few | TRBD1 | TRBJ2-1 | TRBV27 | CASSLSRTGNNEQFF | TGTGCCAGCAGTTTATCCCGGACAGGAAACAATGAGCAGTTCTTC
NA | TRBD1 | TRBJ2-3 | TRBV19 | CASSMDRGIRPDTQYF | TGTGCCAGTAGTATGGACAGGGGCATACGTCCAGATACGCAGTATTTT
NA | TRBD1 | TRBJ2-7 | TRBV7-7 | CASSPGQGISYEQYF | TGTGCCAGCAGCCCAGGACAGGGAATCTCCTACGAGCAGTACTTC
NA | NA | TRBJ2-1 | TRBV29-1 | CSVGPYNEQFF | TGCAGCGTGGGGCCATACAATGAGCAGTTCTTC
NA | NA | TRBJ2-7 | TRBV6-1 | CASSVRDLRNEQYF | TGTGCCAGCAGTGTAAGGGACCTCCGGAACGAGCAGTACTTC